Sequencing of this T cell receptor (beta chain) was carried out in a study of cytomegalovirus exposure and HLA in healthy donors. This CDR3 is built from 12 residues. Germline lookup yields CDR1 ENHRY and CDR2 SYGVKD. Trimming pared 11 bases from V and 6 bases from J, leaving 14 bases between. Broader study findings: In a later analysis, at a false discovery rate of 0.05, 16,951 TCR beta sequences matched HLA alleles. Three CMV-associated chains proved CMV antigen-specific in vitro.

As for this clone: The antigen is not known.

PCR primers comprised 60 Vbeta and 13 Jbeta primers. TCRdb's table, derived via immunoSEQ multiplex PCR, lists solely in-frame clones and lacks some. The sample includes some 190,000 clones, approximately 83% of them seen just once. J is TRBJ2-1 and V is TRBV10-3, with a possible D match to TRBD1 (6 bases). This receptor was identified in a boy aged 2 to 10 in good health and CMV-seronegative. The sequenced sample was PBMCs. CDR3 DNA sequence: TGTGCCGTCCAGGGGATGGTCAATGAGCAGTTCTTC. This gives the protein CAVQGMVNEQFF.